This TCR beta chain comes out of a study of T cells after yellow fever vaccination. This clonotype was counted ten times or more. Its antigen is unidentified. Regarding the study as a whole: Booster sampling recovered most clones from primary vaccination (roughly 96% CD4, around 90% CD8).

TCRdb recomputed calls from the 5' RACE reads with MiXCR, one row per CDR3 protein. Of more than 350,000 distinct CDR3 sequences in the sample, around a tenth are singletons; the top ten hold less than 20%. The V gene lost 3 bases and the J gene lost 3 bases, with 6 bases spanning the gap. The CDR3 consists of 13 residues. The germline V gene has CDR1 KGHSH and CDR2 LQKENI. The sample here was PBMCs, taken on the day of the first yellow fever vaccination. The sequence was collected from a man younger than 35 who received the YFV17D yellow fever vaccine. The chain recombines TRBV18 with TRBJ2-1, with D perhaps TRBD2 (5 bases). The CDR3 is CASSPRDYNEQFF. Here the CDR3 DNA reads TGTGCCAGCTCACCGAGGGACTACAATGAGCAGTTCTTC.